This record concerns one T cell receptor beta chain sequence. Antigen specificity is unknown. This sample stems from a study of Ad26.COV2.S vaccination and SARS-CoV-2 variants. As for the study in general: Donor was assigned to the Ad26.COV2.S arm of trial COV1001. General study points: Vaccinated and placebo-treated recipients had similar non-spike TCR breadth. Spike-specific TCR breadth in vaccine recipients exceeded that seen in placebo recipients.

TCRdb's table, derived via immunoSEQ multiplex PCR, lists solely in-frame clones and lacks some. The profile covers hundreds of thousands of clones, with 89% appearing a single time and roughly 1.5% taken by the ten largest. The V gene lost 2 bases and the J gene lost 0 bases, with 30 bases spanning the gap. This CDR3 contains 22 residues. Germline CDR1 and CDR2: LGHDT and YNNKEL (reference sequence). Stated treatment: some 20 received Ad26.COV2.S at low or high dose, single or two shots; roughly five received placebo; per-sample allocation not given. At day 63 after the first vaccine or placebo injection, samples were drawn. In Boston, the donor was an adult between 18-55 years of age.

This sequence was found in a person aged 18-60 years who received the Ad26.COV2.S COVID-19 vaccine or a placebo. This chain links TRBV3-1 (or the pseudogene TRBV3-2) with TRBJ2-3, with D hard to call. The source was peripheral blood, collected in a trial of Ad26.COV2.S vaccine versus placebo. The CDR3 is CASSQLTTSPPRVTTSTDTQYF. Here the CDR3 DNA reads TGTGCCAGCAGCCAACTTACTACCTCCCCACCCCGGGTTACCACTAGCACAGATACGCAGTATTTT.